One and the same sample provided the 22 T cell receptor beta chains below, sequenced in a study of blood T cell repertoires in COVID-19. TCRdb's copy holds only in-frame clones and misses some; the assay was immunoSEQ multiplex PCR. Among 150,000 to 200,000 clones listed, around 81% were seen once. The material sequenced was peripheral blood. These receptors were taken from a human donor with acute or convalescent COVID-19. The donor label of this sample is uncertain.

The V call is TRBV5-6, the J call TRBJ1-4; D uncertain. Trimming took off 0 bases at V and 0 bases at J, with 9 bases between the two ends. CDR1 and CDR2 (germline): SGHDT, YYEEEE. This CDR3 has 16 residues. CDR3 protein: CASSLGFGATNEKLFF. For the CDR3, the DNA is TGTGCCAGCAGCTTGGGTTTCGGTGCAACTAATGAAAAACTGTTTTTT.

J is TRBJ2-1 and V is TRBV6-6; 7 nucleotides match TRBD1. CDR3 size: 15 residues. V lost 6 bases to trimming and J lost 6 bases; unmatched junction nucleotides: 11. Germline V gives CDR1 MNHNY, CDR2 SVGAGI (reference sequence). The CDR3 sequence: CASSDPGTAINEQFF. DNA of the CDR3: TGTGCCAGCAGCGACCCGGGGACAGCCATCAATGAGCAGTTCTTC.

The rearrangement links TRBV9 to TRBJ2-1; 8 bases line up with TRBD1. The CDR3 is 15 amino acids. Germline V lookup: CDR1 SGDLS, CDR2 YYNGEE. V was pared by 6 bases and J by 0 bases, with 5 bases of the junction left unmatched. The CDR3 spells CASTPTGDSYNEQFF. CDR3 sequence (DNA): TGTGCCAGCACCCCGACAGGGGACTCCTACAATGAGCAGTTCTTC.

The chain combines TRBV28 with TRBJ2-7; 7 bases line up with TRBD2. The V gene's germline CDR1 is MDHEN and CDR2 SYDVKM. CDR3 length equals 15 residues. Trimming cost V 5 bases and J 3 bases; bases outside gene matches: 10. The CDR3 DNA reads TGTGCCAGCAGTCCCGGGACTAACACTCTCTACGAGCAGTACTTC. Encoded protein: CASSPGTNTLYEQYF.

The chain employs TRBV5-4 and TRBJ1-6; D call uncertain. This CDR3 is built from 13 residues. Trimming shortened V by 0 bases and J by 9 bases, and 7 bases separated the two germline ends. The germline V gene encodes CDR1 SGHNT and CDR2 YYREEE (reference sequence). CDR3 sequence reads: CASSLDPRSPLHF. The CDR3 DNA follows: TGTGCCAGCAGCTTGGATCCCCGTTCACCCCTCCACTTT. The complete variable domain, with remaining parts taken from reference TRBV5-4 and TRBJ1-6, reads ETGVTQSPTHLIKTRGQQVTLRCSSQSGHNTVSWYQQALGQGPQFIFQYYREEENGRGNFPPRFSGLQFPNYSSELNVNALELDDSALYLCASSLDPRSPLHFGNGTRLTVT.

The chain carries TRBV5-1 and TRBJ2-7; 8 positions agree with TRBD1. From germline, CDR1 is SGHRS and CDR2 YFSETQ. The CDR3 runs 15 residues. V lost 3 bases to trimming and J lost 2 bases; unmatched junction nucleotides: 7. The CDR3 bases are TGCGCCAGCAGCTACGACAGGGGCACAACCTACGAGCAGTACTTC. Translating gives CASSYDRGTTYEQYF. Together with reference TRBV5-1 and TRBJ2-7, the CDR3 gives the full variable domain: KAGVTQTPRYLIKTRGQQVTLSCSPISGHRSVSWYQQTPGQGLQFLFEYFSETQRNKGNFPGRFSGRQFSNSRSEMNVSTLELGDSALYLCASSYDRGTTYEQYFGPGTRLTVT.

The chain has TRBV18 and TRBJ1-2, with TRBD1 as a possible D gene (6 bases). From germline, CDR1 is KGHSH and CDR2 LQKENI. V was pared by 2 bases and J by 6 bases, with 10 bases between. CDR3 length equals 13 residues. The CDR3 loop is CASSPRAGDGYTF. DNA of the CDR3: TGTGCCAGCTCACCAAGGGCAGGGGATGGCTACACCTTC.

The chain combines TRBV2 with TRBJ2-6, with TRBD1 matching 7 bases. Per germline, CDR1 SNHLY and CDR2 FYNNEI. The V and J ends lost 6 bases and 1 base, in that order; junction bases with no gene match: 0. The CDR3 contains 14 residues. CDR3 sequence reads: CASRQGSGANVLTF. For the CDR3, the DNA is TGTGCCAGCAGACAGGGGTCTGGGGCCAACGTCCTGACTTTC.

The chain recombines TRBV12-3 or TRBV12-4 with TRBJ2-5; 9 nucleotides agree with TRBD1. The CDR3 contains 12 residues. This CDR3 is CASGQGEETQYF. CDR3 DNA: TGTGCATCGGGACAGGGTGAAGAGACCCAGTACTTC.

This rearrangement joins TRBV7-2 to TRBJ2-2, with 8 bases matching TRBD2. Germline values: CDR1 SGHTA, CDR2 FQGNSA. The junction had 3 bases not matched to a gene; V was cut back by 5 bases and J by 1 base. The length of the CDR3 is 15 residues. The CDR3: CASSLTSVNTGELFF. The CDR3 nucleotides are TGTGCCAGCAGCCTGACTAGCGTGAACACCGGGGAGCTGTTTTTT.

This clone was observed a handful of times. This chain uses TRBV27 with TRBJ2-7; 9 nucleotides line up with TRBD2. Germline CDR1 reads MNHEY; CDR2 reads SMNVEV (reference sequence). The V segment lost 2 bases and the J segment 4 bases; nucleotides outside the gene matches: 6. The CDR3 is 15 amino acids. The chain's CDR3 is CASSLMGLAPYEQYF. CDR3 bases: TGTGCCAGCAGTTTAATGGGACTAGCCCCGTACGAGCAGTACTTC.

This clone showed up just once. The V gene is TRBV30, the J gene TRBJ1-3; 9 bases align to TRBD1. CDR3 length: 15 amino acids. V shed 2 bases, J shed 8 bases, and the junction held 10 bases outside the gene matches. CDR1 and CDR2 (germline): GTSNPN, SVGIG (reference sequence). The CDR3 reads CAWSTAGTGLYTIYF. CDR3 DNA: TGTGCCTGGAGTACAGCCGGGACAGGGCTTTACACCATATATTTT. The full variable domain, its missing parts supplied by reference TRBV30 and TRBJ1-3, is SQTIHQWPATLVQPVGSPLSLECTVEGTSNPNLYWYRQAAGRGLQLLFYSVGIGQISSEVPQNLSASRPQDRQFILSSKKLLLSDSGFYLCAWSTAGTGLYTIYFGEGSWLTVV.

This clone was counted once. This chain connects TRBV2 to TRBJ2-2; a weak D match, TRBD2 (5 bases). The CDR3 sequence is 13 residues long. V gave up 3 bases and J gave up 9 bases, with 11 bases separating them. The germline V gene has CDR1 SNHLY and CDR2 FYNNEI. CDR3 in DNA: TGTGCCAGCAGTGAGAGGGCGGCTAGGGAGCTGTTTTTT. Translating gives CASSERAARELFF.

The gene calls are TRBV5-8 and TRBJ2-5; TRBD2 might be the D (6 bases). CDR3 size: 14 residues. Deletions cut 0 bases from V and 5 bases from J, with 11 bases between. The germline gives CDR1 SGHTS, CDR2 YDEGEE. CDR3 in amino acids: CASSLEGRDETQYF. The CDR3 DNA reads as TGTGCCAGCAGCTTGGAGGGGCGGGACGAGACCCAGTACTTC.

CDR3 nucleotide sequence: TGTGCCAGCAGCGTAGCAGGGGGCCGGAACACCGGGGAGCTGTTTTTT. Its translation is CASSVAGGRNTGELFF. The chain has TRBV9 and TRBJ2-2, with 8 positions matching TRBD1. V trimming: 0 bases; J trimming: 1 base; junction bases outside the gene matches: 2. This CDR3 is 16 amino acids long. The V gene's germline CDR1 is SGDLS and CDR2 YYNGEE.

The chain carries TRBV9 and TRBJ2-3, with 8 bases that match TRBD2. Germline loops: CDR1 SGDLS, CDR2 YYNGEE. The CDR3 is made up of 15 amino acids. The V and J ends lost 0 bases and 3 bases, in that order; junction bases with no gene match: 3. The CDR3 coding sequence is TGTGCCAGCAGCGTAGGAAGCGGGGGTACAGATACGCAGTATTTT. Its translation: CASSVGSGGTDTQYF.

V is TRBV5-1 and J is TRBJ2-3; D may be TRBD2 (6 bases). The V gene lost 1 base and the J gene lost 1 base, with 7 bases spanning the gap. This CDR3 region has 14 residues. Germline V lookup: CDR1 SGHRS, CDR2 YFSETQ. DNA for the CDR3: TGCGCCAGCAGCTTGCCTAGCGGCACAGATACGCAGTATTTT. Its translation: CASSLPSGTDTQYF.

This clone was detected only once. The CDR3 is CASSQPGTGGMDTQYF. The CDR3 DNA sequence: TGTGCCAGCAGTCAACCCGGGACAGGGGGCATGGATACGCAGTATTTT. The chain combines TRBV28 with TRBJ2-3; 12 positions match TRBD1. V lost 5 bases, J lost 6 bases, and 9 bases stayed unmatched. Germline-derived CDR1 and CDR2 are MDHEN and SYDVKM. The CDR3 has 16 amino acids.

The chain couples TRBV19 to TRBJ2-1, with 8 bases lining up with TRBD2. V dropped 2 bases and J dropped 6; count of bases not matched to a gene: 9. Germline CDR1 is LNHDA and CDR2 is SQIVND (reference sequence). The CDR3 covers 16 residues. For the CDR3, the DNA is TGTGCCAGTAGTATATGGCGGGGGGCGGGCATCAATGAGCAGTTCTTC. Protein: CASSIWRGAGINEQFF. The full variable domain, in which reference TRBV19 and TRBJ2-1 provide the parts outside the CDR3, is DGGITQSPKYLFRKEGQNVTLSCEQNLNHDAMYWYRQDPGQGLRLIYYSQIVNDFQKGDIAEGYSVSREKKESFPLTVTSAQKNPTAFYLCASSIWRGAGINEQFFGPGTRLTVL.

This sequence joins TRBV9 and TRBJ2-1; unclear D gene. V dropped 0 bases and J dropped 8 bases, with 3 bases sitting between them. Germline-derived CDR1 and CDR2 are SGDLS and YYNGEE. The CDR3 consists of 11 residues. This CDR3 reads CASSVAYEQFF. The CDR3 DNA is TGTGCCAGCAGCGTAGCTTATGAGCAGTTCTTC.

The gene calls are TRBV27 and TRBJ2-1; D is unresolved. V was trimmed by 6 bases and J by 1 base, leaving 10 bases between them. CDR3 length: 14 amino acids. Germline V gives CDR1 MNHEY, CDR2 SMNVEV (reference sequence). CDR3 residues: CASSLQDSYNEQFF. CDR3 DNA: TGTGCCAGCAGCCTGCAGGATTCCTACAATGAGCAGTTCTTC.

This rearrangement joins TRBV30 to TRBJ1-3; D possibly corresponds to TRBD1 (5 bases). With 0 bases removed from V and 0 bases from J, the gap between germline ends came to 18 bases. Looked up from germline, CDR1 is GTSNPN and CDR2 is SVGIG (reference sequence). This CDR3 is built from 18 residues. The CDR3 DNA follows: TGTGCCTGGAGTGTACGCTTGGGGACTGACCGCTCTGGAAACACCATATATTTT. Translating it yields CAWSVRLGTDRSGNTIYF.